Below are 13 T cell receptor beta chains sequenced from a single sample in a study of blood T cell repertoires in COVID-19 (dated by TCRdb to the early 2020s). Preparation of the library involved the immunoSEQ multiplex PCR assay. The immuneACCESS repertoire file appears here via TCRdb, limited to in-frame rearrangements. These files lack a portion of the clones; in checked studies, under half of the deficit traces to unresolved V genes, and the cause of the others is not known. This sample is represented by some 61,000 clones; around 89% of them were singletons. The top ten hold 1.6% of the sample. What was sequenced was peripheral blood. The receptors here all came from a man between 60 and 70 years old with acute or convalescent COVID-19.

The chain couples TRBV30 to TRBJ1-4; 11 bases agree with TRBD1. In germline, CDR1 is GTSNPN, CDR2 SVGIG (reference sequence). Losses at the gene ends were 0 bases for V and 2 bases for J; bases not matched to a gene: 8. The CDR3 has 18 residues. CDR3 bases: TGTGCCTGGAGTGTCTTGGACAGGGGGCTGTGGACTAATGAAAAACTGTTTTTT. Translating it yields CAWSVLDRGLWTNEKLFF.

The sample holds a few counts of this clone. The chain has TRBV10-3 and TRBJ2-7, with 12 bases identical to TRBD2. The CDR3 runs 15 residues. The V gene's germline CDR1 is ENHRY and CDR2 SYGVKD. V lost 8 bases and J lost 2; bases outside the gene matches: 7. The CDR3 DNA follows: TGTGCCATCCTTTCGGGACTAGCGGGTGCCTACGAGCAGTACTTC. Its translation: CAILSGLAGAYEQYF.

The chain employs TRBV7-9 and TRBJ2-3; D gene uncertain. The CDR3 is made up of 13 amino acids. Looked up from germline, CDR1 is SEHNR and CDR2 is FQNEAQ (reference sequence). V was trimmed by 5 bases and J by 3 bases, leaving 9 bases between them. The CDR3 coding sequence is TGTGCCAGCAGCCTCAAGAGGACAGATACGCAGTATTTT. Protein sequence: CASSLKRTDTQYF.

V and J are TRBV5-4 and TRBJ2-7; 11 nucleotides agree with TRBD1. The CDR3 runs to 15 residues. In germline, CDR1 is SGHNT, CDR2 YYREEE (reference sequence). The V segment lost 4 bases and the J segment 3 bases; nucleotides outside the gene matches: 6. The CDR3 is CASSPWTGGRYEQYF. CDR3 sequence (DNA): TGTGCCAGCAGCCCATGGACAGGGGGCCGCTACGAGCAGTACTTC.

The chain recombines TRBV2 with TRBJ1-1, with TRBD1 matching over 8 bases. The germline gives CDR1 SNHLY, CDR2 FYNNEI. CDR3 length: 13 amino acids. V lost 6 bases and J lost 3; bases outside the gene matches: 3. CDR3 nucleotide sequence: TGTGCCAGCAGCGGACAGGGCTACACTGAAGCTTTCTTT. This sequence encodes CASSGQGYTEAFF.

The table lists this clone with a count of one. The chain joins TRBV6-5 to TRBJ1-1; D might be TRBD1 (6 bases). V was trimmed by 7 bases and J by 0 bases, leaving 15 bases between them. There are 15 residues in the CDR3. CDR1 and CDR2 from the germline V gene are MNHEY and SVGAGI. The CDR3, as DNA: TGTGCCAGCACCCCTACTACAGGGTTGAACACTGAAGCTTTCTTT. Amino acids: CASTPTTGLNTEAFF.

The CDR3 sequence: CASSSTTGVNEKLFF. Written as DNA, the CDR3 is TGTGCCAGTAGTTCCACTACAGGGGTGAATGAAAAACTGTTTTTT. The chain recombines TRBV19 with TRBJ1-4; 7 positions agree with TRBD1. Germline CDR1 reads LNHDA; CDR2 reads SQIVND (reference sequence). The CDR3 runs to 15 residues. The J segment lost 5 bases and the V segment lost 5 bases, leaving 8 bases of the junction unmatched.

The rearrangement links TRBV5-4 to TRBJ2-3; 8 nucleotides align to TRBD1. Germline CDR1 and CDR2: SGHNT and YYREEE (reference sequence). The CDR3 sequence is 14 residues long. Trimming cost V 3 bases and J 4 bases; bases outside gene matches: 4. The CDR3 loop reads CASSSRTGSDTQYF. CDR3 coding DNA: TGTGCCAGCAGCTCCCGGACAGGGTCAGATACGCAGTATTTT.

The CDR3: CASSGSAGGPYEQYF. The CDR3 DNA sequence: TGTGCCAGCAGCGGCTCGGCAGGTGGCCCCTACGAGCAGTACTTC. The chain is built from TRBV6-5 and TRBJ2-7, with D hard to call. Germline V gene lookup returns CDR1 MNHEY and CDR2 SVGAGI. Trimming removed 6 bases at V and 2 bases at J, with 17 bases between. This CDR3 has 15 amino acids.

The CDR3 DNA reads TGTGCCAGCCGCCCCGACAGGGCGAACACTGAAGCTTTCTTT. Amino acids: CASRPDRANTEAFF. V is TRBV18 and J is TRBJ1-1; 7 nucleotides agree with TRBD1. Unmatched junction bases numbered 7, after V lost 8 bases and J lost 1 base. In germline, CDR1 is KGHSH, CDR2 LQKENI. The CDR3 spans 14 residues.

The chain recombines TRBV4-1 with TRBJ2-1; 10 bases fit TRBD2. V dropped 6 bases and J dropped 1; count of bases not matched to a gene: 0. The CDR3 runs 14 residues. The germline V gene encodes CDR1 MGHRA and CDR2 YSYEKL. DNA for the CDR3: TGCGCCAGCAGTAGCGGGGGGTCCTACAATGAGCAGTTCTTC. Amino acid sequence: CASSSGGSYNEQFF.

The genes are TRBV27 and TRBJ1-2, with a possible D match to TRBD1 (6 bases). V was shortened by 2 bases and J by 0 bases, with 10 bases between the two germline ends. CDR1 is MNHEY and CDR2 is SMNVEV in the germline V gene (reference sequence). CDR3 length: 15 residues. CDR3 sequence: CASSLQGLPNYGYTF. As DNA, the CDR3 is TGTGCCAGCAGTTTACAGGGGCTTCCTAACTATGGCTACACCTTC.

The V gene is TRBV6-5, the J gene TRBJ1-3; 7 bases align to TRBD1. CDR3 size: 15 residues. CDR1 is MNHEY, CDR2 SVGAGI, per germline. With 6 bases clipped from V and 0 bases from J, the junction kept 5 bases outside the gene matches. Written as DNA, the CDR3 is TGTGCCAGCAGACGACAGGGAATCTCTGGAAACACCATATATTTT. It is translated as CASRRQGISGNTIYF.